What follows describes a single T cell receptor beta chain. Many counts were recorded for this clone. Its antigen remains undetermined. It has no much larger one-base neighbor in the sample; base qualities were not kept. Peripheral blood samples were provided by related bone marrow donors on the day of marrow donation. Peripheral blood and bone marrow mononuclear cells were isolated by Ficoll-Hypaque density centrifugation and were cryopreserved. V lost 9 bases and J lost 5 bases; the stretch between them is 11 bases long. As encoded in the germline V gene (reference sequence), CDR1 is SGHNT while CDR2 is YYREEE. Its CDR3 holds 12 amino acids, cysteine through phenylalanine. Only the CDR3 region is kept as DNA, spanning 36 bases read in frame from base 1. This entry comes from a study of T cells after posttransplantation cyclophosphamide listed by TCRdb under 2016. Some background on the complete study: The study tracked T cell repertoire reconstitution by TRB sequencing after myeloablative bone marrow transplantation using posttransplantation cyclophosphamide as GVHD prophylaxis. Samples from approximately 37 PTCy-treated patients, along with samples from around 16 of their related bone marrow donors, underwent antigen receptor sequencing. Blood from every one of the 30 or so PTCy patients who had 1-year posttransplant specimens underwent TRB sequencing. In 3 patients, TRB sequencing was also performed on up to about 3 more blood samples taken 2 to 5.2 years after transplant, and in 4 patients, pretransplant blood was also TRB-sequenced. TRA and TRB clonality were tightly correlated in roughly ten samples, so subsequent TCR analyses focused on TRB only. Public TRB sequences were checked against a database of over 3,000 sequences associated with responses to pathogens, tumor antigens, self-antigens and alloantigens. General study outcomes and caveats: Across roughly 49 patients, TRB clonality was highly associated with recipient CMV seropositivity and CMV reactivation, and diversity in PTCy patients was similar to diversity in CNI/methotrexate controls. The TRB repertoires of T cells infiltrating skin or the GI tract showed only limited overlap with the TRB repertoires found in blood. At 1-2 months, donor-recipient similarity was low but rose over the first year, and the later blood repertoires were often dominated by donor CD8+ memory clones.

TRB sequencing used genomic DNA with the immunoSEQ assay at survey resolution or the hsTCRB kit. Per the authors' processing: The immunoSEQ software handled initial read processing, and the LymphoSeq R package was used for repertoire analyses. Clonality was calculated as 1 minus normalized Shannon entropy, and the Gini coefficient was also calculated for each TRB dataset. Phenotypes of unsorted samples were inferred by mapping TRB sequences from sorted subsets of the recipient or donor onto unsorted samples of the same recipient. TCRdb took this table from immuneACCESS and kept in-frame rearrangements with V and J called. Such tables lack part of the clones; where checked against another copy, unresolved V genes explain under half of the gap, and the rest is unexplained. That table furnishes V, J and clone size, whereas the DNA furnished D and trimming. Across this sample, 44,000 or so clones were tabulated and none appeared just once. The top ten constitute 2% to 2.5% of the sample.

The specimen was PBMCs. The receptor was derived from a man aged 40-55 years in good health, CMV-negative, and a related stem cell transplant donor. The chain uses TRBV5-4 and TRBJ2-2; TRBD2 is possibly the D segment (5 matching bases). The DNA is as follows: TGTGCCATCCTAGAGGGAACCGGGGAGCTGTTTTTT. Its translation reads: CAILEGTGELFF.